This passage covers 18 T cell receptor beta chains from one sample sequenced in a study of shared clonotypes between healthy human individuals. Using immunoSEQ multiplex PCR, the repertoire was profiled, and TCRdb retains in-frame clones only, with some absent. The repertoire has 450,000 to 500,000 clones, 65% to 85% of them found once; the top ten carry 10% to 15%. Sequencing was done on a sample of PBMCs. All receptors derive from a woman aged 40 to 50 in good health. Some clones in this sample may be carry-over from other donors' samples.

The CDR3 nucleotides are TGTGCCATCAGTGAGTCGAGGACAGGGGGCGATGAAAAACTGTTTTTT. This encodes CAISESRTGGDEKLFF. V gene TRBV10-3 combines with J gene TRBJ1-4; 11 bases match TRBD1. Unmatched junction bases numbered 3, after V lost 0 bases and J lost 6 bases. Per the germline V gene, CDR1 is ENHRY and CDR2 is SYGVKD. CDR3 length: 16 amino acids.

Points on this clone: A far larger clone lies a single base away; this is likely a read error. The same CDR3 arises from other DNA sequences in this sample as well. This chain's CDR3 is CASRGDIGGGSEAFF. CDR3 DNA: TGTGCCAGCAGGGGGGATATAGGTGGCGGATCTGAAGCTTTCTTT. J is TRBJ1-1 and V is TRBV28, with D possibly matching TRBD1 (5 bases). This CDR3 spans 15 amino acids. Germline CDR1 MDHEN, CDR2 SYDVKM. Trimming left V 6 bases short and J 6 bases short, with 20 bases between.

About this clone: A far larger clone is just one base off, so this is likely a read error. In the same sample, other DNA sequences code for this CDR3. The CDR3 DNA sequence: TGTGCCTGGAGCGTCGGGCCTTCCTTCTATGGCTACACCTTC. Amino acid sequence: CAWSVGPSFYGYTF. The chain is built from TRBV30 and TRBJ1-2; no definite D call. The CDR3 has 14 amino acids. Germline lookup yields CDR1 GTSNPN and CDR2 SVGIG (reference sequence). The V end lost 3 bases, the J end lost 4 bases, and 15 bases lay between the germline ends.

This chain connects TRBV6-6 to TRBJ1-4; D is uncertain. The V gene's germline CDR1 is MNHNY and CDR2 SVGAGI (reference sequence). V lost 6 bases and J 5 bases, leaving 10 bases between the germline ends. This CDR3 has 13 residues. The CDR3 protein is CASSLDGNEKLFF. Written as DNA, the CDR3 is TGTGCCAGCAGCCTGGACGGGAATGAAAAACTGTTTTTT.

The J gene is TRBJ1-4, the V gene TRBV18; D perhaps matches TRBD1 (6 bases). Trimming left V 6 bases short and J 5 bases short, with 13 bases between. This CDR3 is built from 14 residues. Per the germline V gene, CDR1 is KGHSH and CDR2 is LQKENI. CDR3 residues: CASSPDRQNEKLFF. As DNA, the CDR3 is TGTGCCAGCTCTCCGGACAGACAGAATGAAAAACTGTTTTTT.

This clone was seen only once. The J gene is TRBJ2-7, the V gene TRBV10-2; D possibly uses TRBD1 or TRBD2 (5 bases each). The germline V gene encodes CDR1 WSHSY and CDR2 SAAADI. The V end lost 3 bases, the J end lost 5 bases, and 11 bases lay between the germline ends. The CDR3 is 13 amino acids. CDR3: CASSDGGSHEQYF. Written as DNA, the CDR3 is TGCGCCAGCAGTGATGGGGGTAGTCACGAGCAGTACTTC.

About this clone: This is likely an artifact of a read error, given a far larger clone one base away. The CDR3 nucleotides read TGTGCCAGCAGCCAAGGCCTGGACAGCCAGTGGGCTTTCTTT. This sequence encodes CASSQGLDSQWAFF. The chain links TRBV4-2 to TRBJ1-1; tentatively, D is TRBD1 (6 bases). Trimming left V 1 base short and J 11 bases short, with 17 bases between. This CDR3 spans 14 amino acids. Germline lookup yields CDR1 LGHNA and CDR2 YNFKEQ.

Concerning this clone: The same CDR3 arises from other DNA sequences in this sample as well. The V gene is TRBV18, the J gene TRBJ2-7, with a tentative D call TRBD1 (5 bases). From germline, CDR1 is KGHSH and CDR2 LQKENI. CDR3 length: 15 residues. V lost 0 bases and J 2 bases, leaving 11 bases between the germline ends. The CDR3 protein is CASSPPGRAPYEQYF. Written as DNA, the CDR3 is TGTGCCAGCTCACCACCCGGCAGGGCCCCCTACGAGCAGTACTTC. Full variable domain (missing parts from reference TRBV18 and TRBJ2-7): NAGVMQNPRHLVRRRGQEARLRCSPMKGHSHVYWYRQLPEEGLKFMVYLQKENIIDESGMPKERFSAEFPKEGPSILRIQQVVRGDSAAYFCASSPPGRAPYEQYFGPGTRLTVT.

This clone was seen a few times. Only one base separates this from a far larger clonotype, so it likely reflects a read error. The same CDR3 also results from other DNA sequences found in this sample. The gene calls are TRBV4-1 and TRBJ1-2; possible D gene TRBD1, 5 bases. CDR1 and CDR2 (germline): MGHRA, YSYEKL. Trimming left V 1 base short and J 0 bases short, with 15 bases between. The CDR3 sequence is 17 residues long. CDR3 nucleotides: TGCGCCAGCAGCCAAGCACCGGGGCAGGGAACTAACTATGGCTACACCTTC. Amino acids: CASSQAPGQGTNYGYTF.

This clone was found a few times. This chain uses TRBV29-1 with TRBJ2-1, with D tentatively TRBD2 (6 bases). Germline CDR1 and CDR2: SQVTM and ANQGSEA. Trimming shortened V by 1 base and J by 10 bases, and 11 bases separated the two germline ends. The CDR3 runs 12 residues. CDR3 region: CSVEAGGMEQFF. As DNA, the CDR3 is TGCAGCGTTGAAGCTGGAGGGATGGAGCAGTTCTTC.

The table lists this clone with many counts. This CDR3 is also generated by other DNA sequences in the sample. J is TRBJ2-7 and V is TRBV21-1; TRBD2 was called by the table and not checked on the DNA. TRBV21-1 is shown as a pseudogene. The CDR3 is 13 residues long. CDR3 nucleotide sequence: TGTGCCAGCAGCAAAGGGGTCGGGTACGAGCAGTACTTC. Translated: CASSKGVGYEQYF.

This CDR3 is CASSTTGQLSSYEQYF. In nucleotides, the CDR3 is TGTGCCAGCAGTACCACGGGACAGCTTAGCTCCTACGAGCAGTACTTC. The chain joins TRBV28 to TRBJ2-7, with 7 nucleotides matching TRBD1. Germline V lookup: CDR1 MDHEN, CDR2 SYDVKM. The CDR3 covers 16 residues. Unmatched junction bases numbered 10, after V lost 5 bases and J lost 0 bases.

As to this clone: A read error may explain this, as a much larger clone is one base away. Additional DNA sequences in this sample encode the identical CDR3. V and J are TRBV7-9 and TRBJ2-2, with D possibly called TRBD1 or TRBD2 (5 bases each). The ends were cut back, 2 bases at V and 2 bases at J, with 18 bases in the middle. The CDR3 sequence is 18 residues long. Germline values: CDR1 SEHNR, CDR2 FQNEAQ (reference sequence). This CDR3 reads CASSLLGRGGINTGELFF. As DNA, the CDR3 is TGTGCCAGCAGCTTACTTGGGCGTGGGGGAATAAACACCGGGGAGCTGTTTTTT.

The chain employs TRBV5-4 and TRBJ2-7; no firm D call. Germline CDR1 and CDR2: SGHNT and YYREEE (reference sequence). The CDR3 is 11 residues long. Between the trimmed V and J ends, which lost 2 bases and 4 bases, there was a span of 4 bases. As DNA, the CDR3 is TGTGCCAGCAGCTTAGAATACGAGCAGTACTTC. Protein sequence: CASSLEYEQYF.

This clone came up once. The rearrangement uses TRBV5-1 and TRBJ2-3, with TRBD2 matching over 10 bases. The length of the CDR3 is 16 residues. The junction had 6 bases not matched to a gene; V was cut back by 5 bases and J by 0 bases. Germline V CDR1 and CDR2: SGHRS, YFSETQ. CDR3 loop: CASSLPSGRSTDTQYF. The CDR3 region has the DNA TGCGCCAGCAGTTTGCCTAGCGGGAGAAGCACAGATACGCAGTATTTT.

This sequence joins TRBV2 and TRBJ1-1; TRBD1 might be the D (5 bases). This CDR3 contains 16 residues. V dropped 4 bases and J dropped 2 bases, with 17 bases sitting between them. Germline values: CDR1 SNHLY, CDR2 FYNNEI. Here the CDR3 DNA reads TGTGCCAGCAGTGTCCAGGGACCTATACGAAACACTGAAGCTTTCTTT. Its translation is CASSVQGPIRNTEAFF.

About this clone itself: A far larger clone is a single base away, which makes a read error likely. Other DNA variants within this sample encode the same CDR3. The V call is TRBV5-6, the J call TRBJ1-1, with 10 bases fitting TRBD1. The CDR3 is 15 residues long. Germline CDR1 SGHDT, CDR2 YYEEEE. This CDR3 reads CASSAATGGNTEAFF. As DNA, the CDR3 is TGTGCCAGCAGCGCCGCGACAGGGGGCAACACTGAAGCCTTCTTT.

The chain uses TRBV18 and TRBJ2-6; D is ambiguous. CDR1 is KGHSH and CDR2 is LQKENI in the germline V gene. The CDR3 spans 16 residues. V gave up 3 bases and J gave up 3 bases, with 12 bases separating them. The chain's CDR3 is CASSPPGLNGANVLTF. In DNA, the CDR3 is TGTGCCAGCTCACCCCCGGGTCTCAATGGGGCCAACGTCCTGACTTTC.